The T cell receptor (beta chain) described here comes from a study of T cells in tuberculosis. In the study overall: The T cells targeted glucose monomycolate, a mycobacterial lipid, via CD1B. IGRA-negative adolescents, IGRA-positive adolescents with latent tuberculosis and adults with active tuberculosis formed this South African cohort.

Each donor contributed about 100,000 T cells on average, unsorted. A word on this clone: Its specificity is unknown.

The CDR3 contains 15 residues. V lost 3 bases and J lost 2, with 10 bases in between. The germline V gene encodes CDR1 LNHDA and CDR2 SQIVND (reference sequence). Produced via immunoSEQ multiplex PCR; TCRdb's table is partial and in-frame only. The sample comprises tens of thousands of clones, approximately 92% of which are singletons, and 17% rests with the top ten. Whole-study results and caveats: The TCR-beta difference was not significant; alpha differences partly reflected length.

The chain combines TRBV19 with TRBJ1-4, with D perhaps TRBD1 (6 bases). This sequence originates from a donor aged 10-29 years with latent tuberculosis or without tuberculosis infection. Some clones in this sample may be carry-over from other donors' samples. The sequencing sample was made of PBMCs. As DNA, the CDR3 is TGTGCCAGTAGTATCCTACAGGGCACTAATGAAAAACTGTTTTTT. Protein: CASSILQGTNEKLFF.